The clone carrying this TCR beta chain was counted once. Its antigen remains unknown. These data are taken from a study of OX40 agonist ivuxolimab in advanced cancers. Cycle 7 day 1, cycle 4 day 1, and baseline were the timepoints at which blood was sampled. Only in-frame clones appear in the TCRdb table, and some are missing; sequencing was by immunoSEQ multiplex PCR. The repertoire holds tens of thousands of clones, with approximately 90% as singletons. This CDR3 has 13 amino acids. Germline V gene lookup returns CDR1 SNHLY and CDR2 FYNNEI. The germline V and J ends were trimmed by 2 bases and 3 bases, with 7 bases remaining between them. Study-level results: Circulating CD4+ and CD8+ T cells showed clonal expansion by week 6 at 0.1 to 3.0 mg/kg.

V gene TRBV2 combines with J gene TRBJ1-2; weak D call: TRBD1 (6 bases). This TCR was sampled from an adult with an advanced solid tumor such as melanoma, head and neck, liver or kidney cancer. This specimen consisted of CD4+ or CD8+ T cells sorted from blood, obtained in a trial of the OX40 agonist ivuxolimab. The CDR3 coding sequence is TGTGCCAGCAGTGAAAGGACAGACTATGGCTACACCTTC. Amino acid sequence: CASSERTDYGYTF.